A single sample is the source of the 29 T cell receptor beta chains below, sequenced in a study of liver allograft versus peripheral blood T cells. At the level of the study: Comparisons were made between T cell receptor repertoires found in transplanted livers and those circulating in recipients' peripheral blood.

TCRdb re-derived calls from the reads in MiXCR, one entry per CDR3 protein. The table lists under 15,000 distinct CDR3 sequences, around 20% of them singletons, with 1.5% to 2.5% in the top ten. These receptors were collected from a human patient who had a liver transplant. Some T cells may be the graft donor's.

By sample fraction, this clonotype is medium-sized. The J gene is TRBJ2-7, the V gene TRBV6-6, with 8 bases that match TRBD1. The CDR3 contains 16 residues. Germline V gene lookup returns CDR1 MNHNY and CDR2 SVGAGI (reference sequence). J lost 0 bases, V lost 2 bases, and 6 bases had no gene match. Written as DNA, the CDR3 is TGTGCCAGCAGTTACGGACAGGGCCACCTCTCCTACGAGCAGTACTTC. It codes for CASSYGQGHLSYEQYF.

This clonotype was detected only a few times. CDR3 bases: TGTGCCAGCAGCCCGGTGCGGACAGGGAGAGAGACCCAGTACTTC. Translated: CASSPVRTGRETQYF. J is TRBJ2-5 and V is TRBV14; 8 bases line up with TRBD1. V gave up 4 bases and J gave up 4 bases; unmatched junction bases: 8. The CDR3 covers 15 residues. The V gene's germline CDR1 is SGHDN and CDR2 FVKESK.

The chain employs TRBV12-3 or TRBV12-4 and TRBJ2-4; no definite D call. This CDR3 has 17 amino acids. The V gene lost 5 bases and the J gene lost 0 bases, with 17 bases spanning the gap. The CDR3 coding sequence is TGTGCCAGCAGTCACGAACTAAGAAATGGAGCCAAAAACATTCAGTACTTC. Amino acids: CASSHELRNGAKNIQYF.

About this clonotype: A much more abundant neighbour one base away suggests this may be a read error. The chain carries TRBV5-6 and TRBJ1-2; D gene uncertain. The length of the CDR3 is 15 residues. Germline CDR1 reads SGHDT; CDR2 reads YYEEEE. V lost 8 bases to trimming and J lost 4 bases, with 21 bases between them. CDR3 residues: CARSLISGSGYGYTF. CDR3 nucleotides: TGTGCCAGAAGTTTGATATCCGGATCTGGCTATGGCTACACCTTC.

This clonotype was seen a few times. The V gene is TRBV28, the J gene TRBJ1-5; the D gene is possibly TRBD1 (5 bases). Germline loops: CDR1 MDHEN, CDR2 SYDVKM. The CDR3 consists of 15 residues. The V end lost 6 bases, the J end lost 2 bases, and 14 bases lay between the germline ends. This CDR3 reads CASRIAGQGNQPQHF. In nucleotides, the CDR3 is TGTGCCAGCAGAATCGCGGGGCAGGGCAATCAGCCCCAGCATTTT.

By share of the sample, this clonotype is medium-sized (0.01 to 0.1%). This chain uses TRBV6-6 with TRBJ1-2, with D possibly matching TRBD1 (6 bases). The germline V and J ends were trimmed by 5 bases and 4 bases, with 20 bases remaining between them. This CDR3 region has 16 residues. CDR1 and CDR2 (germline): MNHNY, SVGAGI (reference sequence). CDR3 region: CASSIGQTLNLYGYTF. The CDR3 DNA reads TGTGCCAGCAGTATCGGACAGACGTTGAACCTCTATGGCTACACCTTC.

This clonotype is termed medium-sized. The chain is built from TRBV19 and TRBJ1-5; 8 bases are a match to TRBD1. CDR1 and CDR2 from the germline V gene are LNHDA and SQIVND (reference sequence). This CDR3 comprises 15 residues. J lost 6 bases, V lost 2 bases, and 6 bases had no gene match. The CDR3 spells CASSIIQGARQPQHF. The CDR3 bases are TGTGCCAGTAGTATAATCCAGGGGGCGCGTCAGCCCCAGCATTTT.

In its sample, this clonotype was seen a few times. The rearrangement joins TRBV12-3 or TRBV12-4 to TRBJ2-7, with D unclear. The CDR3 covers 14 residues. The ends were cut back, 4 bases at V and 0 bases at J, with 10 bases in the middle. The CDR3 is CASSSVPHSYEQYF. The CDR3 region has the DNA TGTGCCAGCAGTTCGGTACCCCACTCCTACGAGCAGTACTTC.

By proportion, this clonotype is medium-sized. The V call is TRBV18, the J call TRBJ1-4; D gene ambiguous. The V and J ends lost 5 bases and 6 bases respectively, with 4 bases between them. Germline lookup yields CDR1 KGHSH and CDR2 LQKENI. The CDR3 has 11 amino acids. The CDR3 DNA reads as TGTGCCAGCTCATCGGATGAAAAACTGTTTTTT. Translating gives CASSSDEKLFF.

This clonotype was seen ten or more times. The V gene is TRBV19, the J gene TRBJ2-7; the D gene is possibly TRBD2 (6 bases). Germline V gives CDR1 LNHDA, CDR2 SQIVND (reference sequence). With 4 bases removed from V and 7 bases from J, the gap between germline ends came to 23 bases. There are 16 residues in the CDR3. This CDR3 reads CASSTTWRRGPQEQYF. CDR3 in DNA: TGTGCCAGTAGTACCACCTGGCGGAGGGGACCACAGGAGCAGTACTTC.

J is TRBJ2-3 and V is TRBV11-2, with D perhaps TRBD1 or TRBD2 (6 bases each). This CDR3 is built from 17 residues. Germline V gives CDR1 SGHAT, CDR2 FQNNGV. Trimming removed 5 bases at V and 0 bases at J, with 18 bases between. The CDR3 region has the DNA TGTGCCAGCAGCCCCCGAGGAGGGGGTGCTAGCACAGATACGCAGTATTTT. It specifies CASSPRGGGASTDTQYF.

Many counts were recorded for this clonotype. The chain links TRBV6-2 or TRBV6-3 to TRBJ2-5; D not certain. Germline CDR1 is MNHEY and CDR2 is SVGEGT. The CDR3 contains 12 residues. V was trimmed by 6 bases and J by 4 bases, leaving 9 bases between them. This chain's CDR3 is CASRLGRETQYF. The CDR3 DNA is TGTGCCAGCAGACTCGGACGAGAGACCCAGTACTTC.

This clonotype occurred many times. The chain uses TRBV20-1 and TRBJ2-7; D may be TRBD1 (6 bases). Trimming took off 0 bases at V and 4 bases at J, with 10 bases between the two ends. The CDR3 loop spans 13 amino acids. Germline V lookup: CDR1 DFQATT, CDR2 SNEGSKA (reference sequence). The CDR3 bases are TGCAGTGCTAGAGATCTCAGGGGTTACGAGCAGTACTTC. It specifies CSARDLRGYEQYF.

This clonotype is termed medium-sized. The chain combines TRBV18 with TRBJ1-2; D remains ambiguous. V shed 6 bases and J shed 5 bases, with 25 bases lying between them. This CDR3 has 17 residues. The germline V gene encodes CDR1 KGHSH and CDR2 LQKENI. The CDR3 DNA follows: TGTGCCAGCTCTCTTTCATCTACCCCGGGAATGGGGTATGGCTACACCTTC. Translation: CASSLSSTPGMGYGYTF.

The chain recombines TRBV18 with TRBJ1-5, with 9 bases aligning to TRBD1. The V segment lost 3 bases and the J segment 2 bases; nucleotides outside the gene matches: 11. The germline CDR1 and CDR2 sequences are KGHSH and LQKENI. The CDR3 totals 18 residues. The CDR3 is CASSPTGQGRTGNQPQHF. In DNA, the CDR3 is TGTGCCAGCTCACCTACGGGACAGGGAAGGACGGGCAATCAGCCCCAGCATTTT.

This clonotype showed up many times. The rearrangement uses TRBV7-9 and TRBJ1-3; 7 bases map to TRBD1. The ends lost 5 bases at V and 2 bases at J; junction bases unmatched: 6. Germline assignment: CDR1 SEHNR and CDR2 FQNEAQ (reference sequence). The CDR3 consists of 15 residues. CDR3 nucleotides: TGTGCCAGCAGCAGTACTACAGGGGCTGGAAACACCATATATTTT. Translating it yields CASSSTTGAGNTIYF.

In its sample, this clonotype is medium-sized. J is TRBJ2-3 and V is TRBV24-1; D tentatively fits TRBD1 or TRBD2 (5 bases each). CDR1 is KGHDR and CDR2 is SFDVKD in the germline V gene. Trimming cost V 6 bases and J 3 bases, with 15 bases left between them. The CDR3 runs 15 residues. The CDR3 reads CATSPGGQGTDTQYF. Here the CDR3 DNA reads TGTGCCACCAGTCCTGGCGGGCAGGGTACAGATACGCAGTATTTT.

This clonotype turned up a few times. The gene calls are TRBV12-5 and TRBJ2-1; 14 bases match TRBD2. This CDR3 comprises 19 residues. The germline V gene encodes CDR1 LGHNT and CDR2 FRNRAP. The junction had 11 bases not matched to a gene; V was cut back by 0 bases and J by 7 bases. The DNA for the CDR3 is TGTGCTAGTGGTTTGGTACTGACTAGCGGGAGGGCCGGAGGAAATGAGCAGTTCTTC. Protein sequence: CASGLVLTSGRAGGNEQFF.

Written as DNA, the CDR3 is TGTGCCAGCAGCCGGGATAGCAATCAGCCCCAGCATTTT. Residues: CASSRDSNQPQHF. The V call is TRBV3-1, the J call TRBJ1-5; D not resolved. Trimming shortened V by 4 bases and J by 0 bases, and 4 bases separated the two germline ends. The CDR3 totals 13 residues. CDR1 and CDR2 from the germline V gene are LGHDT and YNNKEL (reference sequence).

This rearrangement joins TRBV6-1 to TRBJ2-3; no clear D gene. V gave up 0 bases and J gave up 2 bases, with 15 bases separating them. The CDR3 has 17 residues. CDR1 MNHNS and CDR2 SASEGT come from the germline V gene. CDR3 residues: CASSEAHLYRATDTQYF. The CDR3 DNA reads TGTGCCAGCAGTGAAGCCCATCTCTACCGGGCCACAGATACGCAGTATTTT.

In its sample, this clonotype was seen a few times. The chain carries TRBV20-1 and TRBJ1-2; 7 bases align to TRBD1. Germline V gene lookup returns CDR1 DFQATT and CDR2 SNEGSKA (reference sequence). The J segment lost 3 bases and the V segment lost 2 bases, leaving 9 bases of the junction unmatched. The CDR3 totals 15 residues. CDR3 residues: CSARRVRGQYYGYTF. CDR3 DNA: TGCAGTGCTAGACGCGTGAGGGGGCAGTACTATGGCTACACCTTC.

About this clonotype: A much larger clone lies a single base off, so this may be a read error. This sequence joins TRBV7-2 and TRBJ1-4; the match to TRBD1 covers 10 bases. Germline lookup yields CDR1 SGHTA and CDR2 FQGNSA. The length of the CDR3 is 17 residues. The CDR3 coding sequence is TGTGCCAGCAGCTTAGAACGTCCGGGGACAGGGGATGAAAAACTGTTGTTT. It specifies CASSLERPGTGDEKLLF.

This clonotype is classed as medium-sized. The J gene is TRBJ1-4, the V gene TRBV19; 8 positions match TRBD1. The CDR3 is made up of 14 amino acids. CDR1 LNHDA and CDR2 SQIVND come from the germline V gene (reference sequence). The V gene end was trimmed by 5 bases and the J gene end by 6 bases; junction bases not matched to a gene: 5. The CDR3 spells CASSAYRGDEKLFF. CDR3 nucleotide sequence: TGTGCCAGTAGTGCATACAGGGGGGATGAAAAACTGTTTTTT.

The sample holds a few counts of this clonotype. J is TRBJ2-5 and V is TRBV28, with 16 bases fitting TRBD2. There are 16 residues in the CDR3. V lost 6 bases to trimming and J lost 4 bases; unmatched junction nucleotides: 5. The V gene's germline CDR1 is MDHEN and CDR2 SYDVKM. CDR3: CASSQGLAGGRETQYF. The CDR3 DNA reads TGTGCCAGCAGCCAGGGACTAGCGGGGGGGCGAGAGACCCAGTACTTC.

There are a few counts of this clonotype. The V call is TRBV3-1, the J call TRBJ1-5, with D unclear. Between the trimmed V and J ends, which lost 4 bases and 3 bases, there was a span of 19 bases. CDR1 and CDR2 (germline): LGHDT, YNNKEL (reference sequence). The CDR3 loop spans 17 amino acids. This CDR3 reads CASSPRPGITLNQPQHF. The CDR3 DNA follows: TGTGCCAGCAGCCCCCGCCCTGGGATTACTCTCAATCAGCCCCAGCATTTT.

The J gene is TRBJ2-5, the V gene TRBV9, with 9 nucleotides matching TRBD2. Germline V lookup: CDR1 SGDLS, CDR2 YYNGEE. Losses at the gene ends were 2 bases for V and 0 bases for J; bases not matched to a gene: 5. This CDR3 region has 16 residues. Here the CDR3 reads CASSVHSGGHQETQYF. The CDR3 DNA follows: TGTGCCAGCAGCGTTCATAGCGGGGGACACCAAGAGACCCAGTACTTC.

In its sample, this clonotype was seen many times. The chain has TRBV18 and TRBJ2-7; D perhaps matches TRBD2 (5 bases). Germline V lookup: CDR1 KGHSH, CDR2 LQKENI. V was trimmed by 3 bases and J by 5 bases, leaving 11 bases between them. The CDR3 is made up of 13 amino acids. The CDR3 sequence is CASSPLAFDEQYF. Written as DNA, the CDR3 is TGTGCCAGCTCACCTCTAGCTTTTGACGAGCAGTACTTC.

The chain employs TRBV9 and TRBJ2-7; D ambiguous. V shed 0 bases and J shed 6 bases, with 13 bases lying between them. Germline CDR1 SGDLS, CDR2 YYNGEE. This CDR3 comprises 14 residues. Here the CDR3 reads CASSVALGRAEQYF. In DNA, the CDR3 is TGTGCCAGCAGCGTAGCTCTAGGTCGGGCCGAGCAGTACTTC.

This clonotype was counted ten times or more. The rearrangement links TRBV19 to TRBJ2-1; 11 nucleotides line up with TRBD2. CDR1 and CDR2 from the germline V gene are LNHDA and SQIVND (reference sequence). This CDR3 is 15 amino acids long. V lost 7 bases and J lost 7; bases outside the gene matches: 9. DNA of the CDR3: TGTGCCAGTAACTCTTTAGCGGGGGGGGAAAATGAGCAGTTCTTC. Protein: CASNSLAGGENEQFF.